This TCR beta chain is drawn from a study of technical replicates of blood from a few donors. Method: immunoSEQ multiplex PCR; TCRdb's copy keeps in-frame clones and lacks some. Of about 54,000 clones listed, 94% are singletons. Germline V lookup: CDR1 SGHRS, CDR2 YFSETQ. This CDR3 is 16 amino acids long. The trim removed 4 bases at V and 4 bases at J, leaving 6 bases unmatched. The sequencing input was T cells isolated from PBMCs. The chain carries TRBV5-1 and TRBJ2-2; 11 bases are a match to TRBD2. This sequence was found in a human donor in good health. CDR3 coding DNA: TGCGCCAGCAGCATATCGACTAGCGGGATCACCGGGGAGCTGTTTTTT. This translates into CASSISTSGITGELFF.